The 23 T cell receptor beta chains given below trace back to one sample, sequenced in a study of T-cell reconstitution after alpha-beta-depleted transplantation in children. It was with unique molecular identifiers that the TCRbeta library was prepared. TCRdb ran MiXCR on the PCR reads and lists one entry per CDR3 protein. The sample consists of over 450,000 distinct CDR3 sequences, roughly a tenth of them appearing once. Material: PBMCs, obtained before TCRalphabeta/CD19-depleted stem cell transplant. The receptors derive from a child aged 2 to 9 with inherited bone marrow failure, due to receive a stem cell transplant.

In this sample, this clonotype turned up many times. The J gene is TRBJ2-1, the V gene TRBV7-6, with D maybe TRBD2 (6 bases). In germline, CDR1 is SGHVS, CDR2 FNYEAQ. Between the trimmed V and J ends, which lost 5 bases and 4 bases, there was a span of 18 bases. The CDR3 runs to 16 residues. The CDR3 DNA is TGTGCCAGCAGCCCCCGGGACTCCAGCTCTTACAATGAGCAGTTCTTC. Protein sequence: CASSPRDSSSYNEQFF. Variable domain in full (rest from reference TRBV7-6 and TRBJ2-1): GAGVSQSPRYKVTKRGQDVALRCDPISGHVSLYWYRQALGQGPEFLTYFNYEAQQDKSGLPNDRFSAERPEGSISTLTIQRTEQRDSAMYRCASSPRDSSSYNEQFFGPGTRLTVL.

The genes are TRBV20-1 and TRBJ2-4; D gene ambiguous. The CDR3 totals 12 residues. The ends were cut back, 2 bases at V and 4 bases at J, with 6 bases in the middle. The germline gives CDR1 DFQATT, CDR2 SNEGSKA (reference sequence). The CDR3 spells CSARTDKNIQYF. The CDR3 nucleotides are TGCAGTGCTAGAACCGATAAAAACATTCAGTACTTC.

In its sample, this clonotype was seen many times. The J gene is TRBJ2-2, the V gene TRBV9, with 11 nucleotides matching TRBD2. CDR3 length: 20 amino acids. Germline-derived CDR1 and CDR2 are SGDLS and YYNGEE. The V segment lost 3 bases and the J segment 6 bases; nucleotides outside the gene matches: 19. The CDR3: CASSAFRLAGLDSSAGELFF. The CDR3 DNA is TGTGCCAGCAGCGCTTTCCGACTAGCGGGATTAGATAGCTCTGCCGGGGAGCTGTTTTTT.

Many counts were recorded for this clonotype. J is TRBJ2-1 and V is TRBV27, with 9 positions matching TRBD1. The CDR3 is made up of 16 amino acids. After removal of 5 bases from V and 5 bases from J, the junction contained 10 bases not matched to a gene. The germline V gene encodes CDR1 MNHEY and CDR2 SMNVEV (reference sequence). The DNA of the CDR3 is TGTGCCAGCAGTACCCGACAGGGGGTTTTCAACAATGAGCAGTTCTTC. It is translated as CASSTRQGVFNNEQFF.

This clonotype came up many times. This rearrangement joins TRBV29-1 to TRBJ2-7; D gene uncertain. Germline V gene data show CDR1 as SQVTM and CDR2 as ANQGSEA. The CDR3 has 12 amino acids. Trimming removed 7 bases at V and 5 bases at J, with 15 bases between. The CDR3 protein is CSAGIRTHEQYF. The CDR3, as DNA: TGCAGCGCTGGAATCCGGACCCACGAGCAGTACTTC.

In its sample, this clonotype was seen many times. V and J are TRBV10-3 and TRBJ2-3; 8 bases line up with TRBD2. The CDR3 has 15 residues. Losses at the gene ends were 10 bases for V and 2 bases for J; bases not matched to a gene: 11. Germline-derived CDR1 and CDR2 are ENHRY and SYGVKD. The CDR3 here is CASRLASLNTDTQYF. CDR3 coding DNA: TGTGCCAGTCGACTAGCGAGCCTCAACACAGATACGCAGTATTTT.

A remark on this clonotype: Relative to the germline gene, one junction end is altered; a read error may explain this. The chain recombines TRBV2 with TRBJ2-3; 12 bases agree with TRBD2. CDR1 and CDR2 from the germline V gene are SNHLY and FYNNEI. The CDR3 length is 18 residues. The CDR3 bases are TGTACCAGCAGTTGGTCTAGCGGGAGGGCCTTCAGCACAGATACGCAGTATTTT. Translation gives CTSSWSSGRAFSTDTQYF. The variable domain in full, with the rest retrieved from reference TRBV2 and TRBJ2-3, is EPEVTQTPSHQVTQMGQEVILRCVPISNHLYFYWYRQILGQKVEFLVSFYNNEISEKSEIFDDQFSVERPDGSNFTLKIRSTKLEDSAMYFCTSSWSSGRAFSTDTQYFGPGTRLTVL.

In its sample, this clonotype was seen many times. The CDR3 here is CASPIQGYGYTF. The CDR3 DNA follows: TGTGCCTCTCCGATACAGGGGTATGGCTACACCTTC. The chain links TRBV30 to TRBJ1-2; TRBD1 agrees at 7 bases. The CDR3 is made up of 12 amino acids. With V trimmed by 7 bases and J by 5 bases, 7 bases remained unmatched. CDR1 and CDR2 from the germline V gene are GTSNPN and SVGIG (reference sequence).

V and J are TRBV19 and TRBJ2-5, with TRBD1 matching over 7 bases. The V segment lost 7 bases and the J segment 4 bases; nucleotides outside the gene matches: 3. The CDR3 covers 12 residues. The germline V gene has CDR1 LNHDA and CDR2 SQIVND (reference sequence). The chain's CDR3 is CASNDRAETQYF. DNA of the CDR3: TGTGCCAGTAACGACAGGGCAGAGACCCAGTACTTC.

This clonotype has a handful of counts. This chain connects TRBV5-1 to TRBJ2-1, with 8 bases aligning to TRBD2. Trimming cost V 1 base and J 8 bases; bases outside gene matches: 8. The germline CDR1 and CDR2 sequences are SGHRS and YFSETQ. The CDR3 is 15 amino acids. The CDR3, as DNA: TGCGCCAGCAGCTTGCTCCGCGGGAGGCTGGATGAGCAGTTCTTC. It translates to CASSLLRGRLDEQFF.

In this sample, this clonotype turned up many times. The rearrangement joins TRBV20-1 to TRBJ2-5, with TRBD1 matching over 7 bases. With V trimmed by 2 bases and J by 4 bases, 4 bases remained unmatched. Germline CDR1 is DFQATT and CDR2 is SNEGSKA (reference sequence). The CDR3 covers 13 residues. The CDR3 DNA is TGCAGTGCTAGATCCGCAGGGGGAGAGACCCAGTACTTC. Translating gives CSARSAGGETQYF.

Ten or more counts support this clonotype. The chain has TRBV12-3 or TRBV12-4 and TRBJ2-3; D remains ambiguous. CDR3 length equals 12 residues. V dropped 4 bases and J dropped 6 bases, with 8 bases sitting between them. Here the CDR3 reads CASSYLGDTQYF. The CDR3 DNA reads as TGTGCCAGCAGTTACCTAGGGGATACGCAGTATTTT.

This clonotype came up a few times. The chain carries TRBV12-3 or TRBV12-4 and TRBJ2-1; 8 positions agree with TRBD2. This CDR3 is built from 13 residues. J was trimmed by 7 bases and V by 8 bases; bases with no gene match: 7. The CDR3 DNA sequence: TGTGCCAGCTCCGTGACTAGCGCTAATGAGCAGTTCTTC. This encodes CASSVTSANEQFF.

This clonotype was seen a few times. This chain's CDR3 is CASSLGVEGWETQYF. CDR3 coding DNA: TGTGCCAGCAGTTTAGGAGTGGAGGGTTGGGAGACCCAGTACTTC. J is TRBJ2-5 and V is TRBV12-3 or TRBV12-4; a possible D gene is TRBD2 (6 bases). The CDR3 is 15 amino acids. V lost 1 base to trimming and J lost 5 bases, with 14 bases between them.

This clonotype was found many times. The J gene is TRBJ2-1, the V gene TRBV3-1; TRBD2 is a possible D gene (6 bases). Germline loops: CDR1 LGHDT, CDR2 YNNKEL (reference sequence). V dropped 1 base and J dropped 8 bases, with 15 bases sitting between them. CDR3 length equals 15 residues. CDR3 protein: CASSQVAGNRHEQFF. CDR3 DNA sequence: TGTGCCAGCAGCCAAGTTGCGGGAAATAGACATGAGCAGTTCTTC.

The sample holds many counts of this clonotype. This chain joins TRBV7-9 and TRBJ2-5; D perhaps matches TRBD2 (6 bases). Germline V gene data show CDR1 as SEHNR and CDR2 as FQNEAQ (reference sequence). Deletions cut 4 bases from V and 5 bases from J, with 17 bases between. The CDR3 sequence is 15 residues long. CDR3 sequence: CASSSFGGIQETQYF. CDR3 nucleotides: TGTGCCAGCAGCTCGTTTGGGGGGATTCAGGAGACCCAGTACTTC. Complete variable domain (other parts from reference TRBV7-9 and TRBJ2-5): DTGVSQNPRHKITKRGQNVTFRCDPISEHNRLYWYRQTLGQGPEFLTYFQNEAQLEKSRLLSDRFSAERPKGSFSTLEIQRTEQGDSAMYLCASSSFGGIQETQYFGPGTRLLVL.

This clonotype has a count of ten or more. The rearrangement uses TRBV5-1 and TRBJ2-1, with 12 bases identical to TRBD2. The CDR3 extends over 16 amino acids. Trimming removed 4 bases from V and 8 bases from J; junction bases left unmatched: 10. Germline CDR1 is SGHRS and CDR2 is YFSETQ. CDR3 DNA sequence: TGCGCCAGCAGCCTCATACTAGCGGGAGGCCTTTATGAGCAGTTCTTC. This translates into CASSLILAGGLYEQFF.

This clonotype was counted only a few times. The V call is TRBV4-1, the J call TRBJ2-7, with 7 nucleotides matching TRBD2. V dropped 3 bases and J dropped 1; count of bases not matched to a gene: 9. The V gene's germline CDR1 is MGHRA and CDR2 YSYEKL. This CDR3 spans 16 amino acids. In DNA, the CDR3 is TGCGCCAGCAGCCAGGATCGTCCCGGGGGGTCCTACGAGCAGTACTTC. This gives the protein CASSQDRPGGSYEQYF.

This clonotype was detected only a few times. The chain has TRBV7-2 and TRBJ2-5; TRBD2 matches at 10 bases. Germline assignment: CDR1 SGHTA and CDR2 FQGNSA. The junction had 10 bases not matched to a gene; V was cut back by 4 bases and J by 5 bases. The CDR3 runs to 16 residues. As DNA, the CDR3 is TGTGCCAGCAGCTCTCGTTCTAGCGGGAGTTGGGAGACCCAGTACTTC. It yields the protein CASSSRSSGSWETQYF.

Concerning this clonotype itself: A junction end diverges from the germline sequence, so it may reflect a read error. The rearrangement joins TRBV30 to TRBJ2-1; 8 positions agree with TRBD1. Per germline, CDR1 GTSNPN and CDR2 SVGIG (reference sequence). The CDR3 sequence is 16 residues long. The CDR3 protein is CVWTGKPGPYYNEQFF. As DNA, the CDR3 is TGTGTCTGGACAGGGAAACCGGGACCCTATTACAATGAGCAGTTCTTC. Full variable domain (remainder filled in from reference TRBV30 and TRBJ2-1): SQTIHQWPATLVQPVGSPLSLECTVEGTSNPNLYWYRQAAGRGLQLLFYSVGIGQISSEVPQNLSASRPQDRQFILSSKKLLLSDSGFYLCVWTGKPGPYYNEQFFGPGTRLTVL.

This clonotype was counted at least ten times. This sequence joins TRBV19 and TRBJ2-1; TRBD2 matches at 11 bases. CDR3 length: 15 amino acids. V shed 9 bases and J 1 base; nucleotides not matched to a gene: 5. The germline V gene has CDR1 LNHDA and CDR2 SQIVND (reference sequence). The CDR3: CASRTSGSSYNEQFF. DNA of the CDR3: TGTGCCAGCAGAACTAGCGGGAGTTCCTACAATGAGCAGTTCTTC.

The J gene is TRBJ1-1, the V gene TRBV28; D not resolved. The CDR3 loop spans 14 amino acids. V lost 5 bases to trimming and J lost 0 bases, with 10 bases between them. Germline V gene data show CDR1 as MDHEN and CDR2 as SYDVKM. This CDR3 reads CASSRRTMNTEAFF. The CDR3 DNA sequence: TGTGCCAGCAGTCGAAGGACGATGAACACTGAAGCTTTCTTT.

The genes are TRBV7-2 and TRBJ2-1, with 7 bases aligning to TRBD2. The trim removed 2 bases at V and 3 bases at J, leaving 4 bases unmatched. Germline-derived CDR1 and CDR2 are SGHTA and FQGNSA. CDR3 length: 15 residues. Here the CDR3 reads CASSLPGRFYNEQFF. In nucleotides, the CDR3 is TGTGCCAGCAGCTTACCCGGGAGGTTCTACAATGAGCAGTTCTTC.